The 4 T cell receptor beta chains below were found in one sample sequenced in a study of blood T cell repertoires in COVID-19 (dated by TCRdb to the early 2020s). Libraries were constructed by the immunoSEQ multiplex PCR assay. TCRdb provides this immuneACCESS table in a form limited to in-frame rearrangements. Some clones are lacking; in checked studies, under half of them reflect an unresolved V gene, and why the rest are absent is not known. The sample table lists some 70,000 clones, approximately 88% of them with a count of one. Approximately 6.8% of the sample is held by the ten biggest clonotypes. The specimen sequenced was peripheral blood. These receptors all come from a woman in her seventies with acute or convalescent COVID-19.

The chain employs TRBV6-5 and TRBJ2-1; TRBD1 aligns across 9 bases. Unmatched junction bases numbered 5, after V lost 6 bases and J lost 5 bases. CDR3 length equals 14 residues. Germline V gene lookup returns CDR1 MNHEY and CDR2 SVGAGI. CDR3 sequence (DNA): TGTGCCAGCAGGGGGACAGGGATTAACAATGAGCAGTTCTTC. Its protein is CASRGTGINNEQFF.

The chain carries TRBV27 and TRBJ2-7; D uncertain. This CDR3 is 14 amino acids long. The germline CDR1 and CDR2 sequences are MNHEY and SMNVEV (reference sequence). The ends were cut back, 5 bases at V and 4 bases at J, with 15 bases in the middle. The CDR3 protein is CASSPFAKLYEQYF. CDR3 nucleotide sequence: TGTGCCAGCAGTCCCTTCGCTAAGCTGTACGAGCAGTACTTC.

In this sample, this clone turned up once. CDR3 sequence (DNA): TGTGCCAGCAGTGAAACCAGACAGGGGGCAAGTGGCTACACCTTC. This sequence encodes CASSETRQGASGYTF. This chain connects TRBV6-4 to TRBJ1-2, with TRBD1 matching over 10 bases. CDR1 and CDR2 (germline): MRHNA, SNTAGT. J lost 7 bases, V lost 3 bases, and 8 bases had no gene match. CDR3 length equals 15 residues.

The CDR3 reads CASSSQGTGANVLTF. The CDR3 nucleotides read TGTGCCAGCAGCTCACAGGGAACCGGGGCCAACGTCCTGACTTTC. The chain employs TRBV5-8 and TRBJ2-6; a weak D match, TRBD1 (6 bases). The CDR3 extends over 15 amino acids. The germline gives CDR1 SGHTS, CDR2 YDEGEE. The germline V and J ends were trimmed by 3 bases and 4 bases, with 11 bases remaining between them. Drawing the rest from reference TRBV5-8 and TRBJ2-6, the complete variable domain is EAGVTQSPTHLIKTRGQQATLRCSPISGHTSVYWYQQALGLGLQFLLWYDEGEERNRGNFPPRFSGRQFPNYSSELNVNALELEDSALYLCASSSQGTGANVLTFGAGSRLTVL.